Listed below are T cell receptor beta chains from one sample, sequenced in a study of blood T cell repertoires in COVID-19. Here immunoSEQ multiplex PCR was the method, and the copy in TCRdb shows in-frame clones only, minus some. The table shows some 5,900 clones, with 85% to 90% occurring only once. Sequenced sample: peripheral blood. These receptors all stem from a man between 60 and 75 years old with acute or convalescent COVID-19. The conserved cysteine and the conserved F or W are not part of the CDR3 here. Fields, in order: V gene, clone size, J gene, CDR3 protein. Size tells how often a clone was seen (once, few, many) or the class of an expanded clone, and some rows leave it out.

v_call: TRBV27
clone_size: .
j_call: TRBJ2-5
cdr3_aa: ASSSGGGGETQY

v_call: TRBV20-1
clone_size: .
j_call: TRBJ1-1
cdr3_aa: SAEGHTEAF

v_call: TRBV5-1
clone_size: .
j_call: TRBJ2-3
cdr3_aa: ASSPRGQSSTDTQY

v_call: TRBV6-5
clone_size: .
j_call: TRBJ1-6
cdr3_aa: ASSQGTPNSPLH

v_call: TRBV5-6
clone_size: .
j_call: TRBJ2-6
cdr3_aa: ASKPPDIDSGANVLT

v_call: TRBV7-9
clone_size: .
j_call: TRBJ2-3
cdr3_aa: ASSRGTASTDTQY

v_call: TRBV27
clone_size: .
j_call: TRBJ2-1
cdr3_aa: ASSLRTGINEQF

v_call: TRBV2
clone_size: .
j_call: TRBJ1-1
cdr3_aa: ATKTNTEAF

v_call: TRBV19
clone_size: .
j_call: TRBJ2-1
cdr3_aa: ASSPLLYNEQF

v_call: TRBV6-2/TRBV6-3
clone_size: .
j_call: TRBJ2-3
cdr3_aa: ASSYSRYRGLKDTQY

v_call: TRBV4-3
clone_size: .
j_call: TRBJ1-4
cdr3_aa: ASSQEQGNEKLF

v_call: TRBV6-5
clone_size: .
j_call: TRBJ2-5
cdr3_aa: ASSLAGGEVETQY

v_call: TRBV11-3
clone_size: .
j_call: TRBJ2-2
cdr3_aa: ASRAAGTSPGELF

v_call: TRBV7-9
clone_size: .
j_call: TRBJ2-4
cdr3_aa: ASSFSQGKNIQY

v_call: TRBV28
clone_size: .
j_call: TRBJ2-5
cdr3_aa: ASSFRAWDTEETQY

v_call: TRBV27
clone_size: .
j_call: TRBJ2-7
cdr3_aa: ASSLRGGYEQY

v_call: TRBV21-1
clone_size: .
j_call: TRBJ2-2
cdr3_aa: ASSNLRFLF

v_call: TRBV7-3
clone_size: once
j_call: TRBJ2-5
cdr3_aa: ASSKGTGGETQY

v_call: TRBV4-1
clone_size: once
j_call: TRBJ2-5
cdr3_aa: ASSQRQSQETQY

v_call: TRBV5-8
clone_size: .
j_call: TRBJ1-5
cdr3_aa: ASSLGGGWNQPQH

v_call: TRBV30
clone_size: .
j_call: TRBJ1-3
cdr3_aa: AWSHDLYSGNTIY

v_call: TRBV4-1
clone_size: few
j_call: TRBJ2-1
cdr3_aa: ASSRLENEQF

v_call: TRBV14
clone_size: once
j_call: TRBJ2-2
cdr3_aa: ASRDGGAGTAGELF

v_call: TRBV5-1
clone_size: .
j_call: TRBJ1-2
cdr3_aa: ASSGGTGYDYGYT

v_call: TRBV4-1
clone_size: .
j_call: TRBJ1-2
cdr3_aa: ASSQKANYGYT

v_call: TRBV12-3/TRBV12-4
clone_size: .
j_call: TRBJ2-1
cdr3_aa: ASSPGDYEQF

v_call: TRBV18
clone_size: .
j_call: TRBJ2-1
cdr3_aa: ASSPRQGAPFNEQF

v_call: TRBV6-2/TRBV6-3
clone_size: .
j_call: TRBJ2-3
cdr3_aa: ASSYPGTSGGPEVRYTQY

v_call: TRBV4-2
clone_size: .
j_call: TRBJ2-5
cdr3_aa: ASSRGGEVQTQY

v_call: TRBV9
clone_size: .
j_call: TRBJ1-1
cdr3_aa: ASSVDVGHTEAF

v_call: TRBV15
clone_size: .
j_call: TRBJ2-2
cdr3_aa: ATSTDRGVGELF

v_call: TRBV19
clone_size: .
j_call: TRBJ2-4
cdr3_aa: ASSITSGSYRDNIQY

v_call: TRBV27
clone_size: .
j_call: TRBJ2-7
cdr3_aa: ASGAGQVPYEQY

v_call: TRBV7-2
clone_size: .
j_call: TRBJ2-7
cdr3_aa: ASSFSGPGGGEQY

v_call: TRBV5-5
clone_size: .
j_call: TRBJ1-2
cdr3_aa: ASSSDRGLGYT

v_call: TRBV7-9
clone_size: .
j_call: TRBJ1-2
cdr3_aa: ASSNPREKGLYGYT

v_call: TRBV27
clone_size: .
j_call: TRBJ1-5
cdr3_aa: ASSSQGTWPQH

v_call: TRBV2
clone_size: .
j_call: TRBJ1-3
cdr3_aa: ASSPQLSGNTIY

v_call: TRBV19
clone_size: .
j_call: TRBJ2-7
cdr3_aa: ASSDRVSEQY

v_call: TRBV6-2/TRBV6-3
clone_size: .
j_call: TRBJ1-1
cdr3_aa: ASSYDGLKAF

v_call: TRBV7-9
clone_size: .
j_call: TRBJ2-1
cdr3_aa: AIPWGGTSGSSNSYEQF